This T cell receptor (beta chain) was sequenced for a study of monozygotic twins with inflammatory bowel disease. Findings and caveats of the study: Twins with IBD were found to have lower TCRbeta diversity (inverse Simpson) than healthy co-twins. Evidence did not back any single strong signal or clonotype linked to IBD.

Germline V gives CDR1 SGHRS, CDR2 YFSETQ. The CDR3 consists of 16 residues. Incorporation of UMIs carrying a 6-nucleotide sample barcode was performed by template switching. Nested amplification of TCRalpha and TCRbeta cDNA involved two PCRs of around 15 and 9 cycles. TCRdb re-analyzed the 5' RACE reads; it lists each CDR3 protein once, without DNA. The sample holds 140,000 to 150,000 distinct CDR3 sequences. Concerning this clonotype: Its antigen remains unknown.

V usage is TRBV5-1 and J usage is TRBJ2-3. This TCR was sampled from a human donor with ulcerative colitis or Crohn's disease, or a healthy co-twin of an affected twin (not recorded which). Sequences were obtained from blood. This CDR3 reads CASSLRDFRSTDTQYF.